Shown below are 10 T cell receptor beta chains from a single sample sequenced in a study of T cells in Graves' hyperthyroidism and ophthalmopathy. The TCR beta CDR3 regions underwent amplification using RNA transcripts as the source. The HTBI primer set drove a first-round RT-PCR of the TCR CDR3. TCRdb reprocessed the multiplex PCR reads via MiXCR and lists one record per CDR3 protein. The sample consists of 150,000 or so distinct CDR3 sequences, over 8% of them appearing once. Sample: blood. Receptor source: a woman younger than 30 with Graves' hyperthyroidism that later progressed to Graves' ophthalmopathy.

This clonotype was recorded at least ten times. This rearrangement joins TRBV11-1 to TRBJ2-7, with 12 bases aligning to TRBD2. The J segment lost 3 bases and the V segment lost 5 bases, leaving 2 bases of the junction unmatched. Germline V gene data show CDR1 as SGHAT and CDR2 as FQDESV (reference sequence). This CDR3 comprises 14 residues. The CDR3 region is CASSAGLAGYEQYF. The DNA of the CDR3 is TGTGCCAGCAGCGCGGGACTAGCGGGCTACGAGCAGTACTTC. The full variable domain, rest sourced from reference TRBV11-1 and TRBJ2-7, is EAEVAQSPRYKITEKSQAVAFWCDPISGHATLYWYRQILGQGPELLVQFQDESVVDDSQLPKDRFSAERLKGVDSTLKIQPAELGDSAMYLCASSAGLAGYEQYFGPGTRLTVT.

The chain has TRBV12-3 or TRBV12-4 and TRBJ2-1, with D unclear. The V end lost 7 bases, the J end lost 3 bases, and 10 bases lay between the germline ends. The CDR3 is 13 residues long. The DNA of the CDR3 is TGTGCCAGCACCCAACGGATCTACAATGAGCAGTTCTTC. This sequence encodes CASTQRIYNEQFF.

This clonotype was observed at least ten times. This chain uses TRBV29-1 with TRBJ1-1, with unresolved D. Trimming took 5 bases from V and 0 from J, leaving 13 bases between them. Germline CDR1 is SQVTM and CDR2 is ANQGSEA. The CDR3 is made up of 14 amino acids. The CDR3 reads CSVKQRTVNTEAFF. The CDR3 nucleotides are TGCAGCGTTAAACAAAGGACGGTGAACACTGAAGCTTTCTTT.

The sample holds many counts of this clonotype. The chain uses TRBV28 and TRBJ2-7, with D possibly matching TRBD1 (6 bases). Germline CDR1 MDHEN, CDR2 SYDVKM. V was pared by 8 bases and J by 6 bases, with 23 bases between. The CDR3 is 15 residues long. CDR3 nucleotide sequence: TGTGCCAGCCATGGCAGTTGGCAGGGGAGAGGCGAGCAGTACTTC. It encodes CASHGSWQGRGEQYF. Drawing the rest from reference TRBV28 and TRBJ2-7, the complete variable domain is DVKVTQSSRYLVKRTGEKVFLECVQDMDHENMFWYRQDPGLGLRLIYFSYDVKMKEKGDIPEGYSVSREKKERFSLILESASTNQTSMYLCASHGSWQGRGEQYFGPGTRLTVT.

This clonotype was counted at least ten times. The chain couples TRBV2 to TRBJ1-3, with D possibly matching TRBD1 (6 bases). With 6 bases removed from V and 0 bases from J, the gap between germline ends came to 15 bases. CDR1 SNHLY and CDR2 FYNNEI come from the germline V gene. The CDR3 extends over 16 amino acids. This CDR3 reads CASSQETGSSGNTIYF. The CDR3 DNA reads TGTGCCAGCAGCCAAGAGACAGGAAGCTCTGGAAACACCATATATTTT. The whole variable domain, filled in from reference TRBV2 and TRBJ1-3, reads EPEVTQTPSHQVTQMGQEVILRCVPISNHLYFYWYRQILGQKVEFLVSFYNNEISEKSEIFDDQFSVERPDGSNFTLKIRSTKLEDSAMYFCASSQETGSSGNTIYFGEGSWLTVV.

In this sample, this clonotype turned up many times. This sequence joins TRBV2 and TRBJ1-3, with D perhaps TRBD1 (5 bases). V was trimmed by 6 bases and J by 1 base, leaving 13 bases between them. The CDR3 length is 15 residues. CDR1 is SNHLY, CDR2 FYNNEI, per germline. CDR3 DNA: TGTGCCAGCAGCTGGGGGAGGGTTTCTGGAAACACCATATATTTT. This translates into CASSWGRVSGNTIYF.

In its sample, this clonotype was seen many times. The V call is TRBV12-3 or TRBV12-4, the J call TRBJ2-1; a weak D match, TRBD2 (6 bases). The CDR3 has 15 residues. Trimming stripped 5 bases from V and 7 bases from J, with 18 bases between. The CDR3 here is CASSPAGLTGNEQFF. DNA for the CDR3: TGTGCCAGCAGTCCCGCCGGACTAACGGGGAATGAGCAGTTCTTC.

This clonotype was detected a few times. V is TRBV5-8 and J is TRBJ2-3; D gene unclear. The CDR3 is 15 amino acids. Between the trimmed V and J ends, which lost 1 base and 0 bases, there was a span of 9 bases. Germline values: CDR1 SGHTS, CDR2 YDEGEE. CDR3 loop: CASSLRTPSTDTQYF. The CDR3 nucleotides read TGTGCCAGCAGCTTGCGGACCCCTAGCACAGATACGCAGTATTTT.

The V call is TRBV14, the J call TRBJ2-7, with 7 bases that match TRBD2. The length of the CDR3 is 15 residues. V shed 5 bases and J 2 bases; nucleotides not matched to a gene: 9. The germline gives CDR1 SGHDN, CDR2 FVKESK. The CDR3 bases are TGTGCCAGCAGCTGGGGAGGCGGGGGTACCTACGAGCAGTACTTC. This translates into CASSWGGGGTYEQYF.

This clonotype was found many times. The genes are TRBV5-8 and TRBJ2-3, with no clear D. CDR1 and CDR2 from the germline V gene are SGHTS and YDEGEE. Trimming removed 4 bases from V and 1 base from J, with 7 bases in between. The CDR3 extends over 13 amino acids. The CDR3 DNA sequence: TGTGCCAGCAGCCCCATGGGCACAGATACGCAGTATTTT. It encodes CASSPMGTDTQYF. Drawing the rest from reference TRBV5-8 and TRBJ2-3, the complete variable domain is EAGVTQSPTHLIKTRGQQATLRCSPISGHTSVYWYQQALGLGLQFLLWYDEGEERNRGNFPPRFSGRQFPNYSSELNVNALELEDSALYLCASSPMGTDTQYFGPGTRLTVL.